The 13 T cell receptor beta chains listed next were all sequenced from one sample in a study of blood T cell repertoires in COVID-19. TCRdb's table, derived via immunoSEQ multiplex PCR, lists solely in-frame clones and lacks some. The data hold over 100,000 clones, with 70% to 90% observed a single time. The sequenced sample consisted of peripheral blood. All receptors come from a human donor in a cohort sampled during active COVID-19.

The gene calls are TRBV3-1 (or the pseudogene TRBV3-2) and TRBJ1-2; weak D call: TRBD1 (6 bases). CDR1 is LGHDT, CDR2 YNNKEL, per germline (reference sequence). The CDR3 runs to 17 residues. V was trimmed by 2 bases and J by 3 bases, leaving 19 bases between them. The CDR3 coding sequence is TGTGCCAGCAGCCAACCGGGCGGGGGCCCCAGTTACTATGGCTACACCTTC. This sequence encodes CASSQPGGGPSYYGYTF.

The CDR3 spells CASSPGNRGMNTEAFF. The DNA for the CDR3 is TGTGCCAGTAGCCCTGGAAACAGGGGGATGAACACTGAAGCTTTCTTT. The V and J genes are TRBV19 and TRBJ1-1; 8 nucleotides line up with TRBD1. The V segment lost 6 bases and the J segment 0 bases; nucleotides outside the gene matches: 9. The CDR3 runs 16 residues. Germline CDR1 and CDR2: LNHDA and SQIVND (reference sequence).

This chain links TRBV11-2 with TRBJ2-1, with a weak D call TRBD2 (6 bases). Germline V gene lookup returns CDR1 SGHAT and CDR2 FQNNGV. Trimming pared 5 bases from V and 10 bases from J, leaving 18 bases between. The CDR3 runs 14 residues. The CDR3 protein is CASSPPVSSGEQFF. The DNA for the CDR3 is TGTGCCAGCAGCCCCCCGGTCAGTAGCGGCGAGCAGTTCTTC.

The chain couples TRBV9 to TRBJ2-1, with D perhaps TRBD2 (6 bases). Trimming removed 2 bases at V and 3 bases at J, with 9 bases between. The V gene's germline CDR1 is SGDLS and CDR2 YYNGEE. The CDR3 has 14 residues. CDR3: CASSVRGNYNEQFF. The CDR3 nucleotides are TGTGCCAGCAGCGTCCGCGGGAACTACAATGAGCAGTTCTTC.

The chain recombines TRBV3-1 (or the pseudogene TRBV3-2) with TRBJ1-2, with 10 bases identical to TRBD1. This CDR3 is 16 amino acids long. With V trimmed by 4 bases and J by 6 bases, 11 bases remained unmatched. Germline V gives CDR1 LGHDT, CDR2 YNNKEL (reference sequence). The CDR3 sequence is CASSPGTGVPWHGYTF. CDR3 in DNA: TGTGCCAGCAGCCCCGGGACAGGGGTCCCTTGGCATGGCTACACCTTC.

This clone turned up a few times. A junction end diverges from the germline sequence, so it may reflect a read error. The chain joins TRBV3-1 (or the pseudogene TRBV3-2) to TRBJ2-7; possibly TRBD2 for D (5 bases). CDR1 LGHDT and CDR2 YNNKEL come from the germline V gene (reference sequence). The CDR3 consists of 11 residues. The CDR3 spells CASSQEGEAIF. CDR3 coding DNA: TGTGCCAGCAGCCAAGAGGGAGAGGCCATCTTC.

The J gene is TRBJ2-5, the V gene TRBV5-1; 9 bases align to TRBD1. Unmatched junction bases numbered 5, after V lost 0 bases and J lost 2 bases. The germline V gene encodes CDR1 SGHRS and CDR2 YFSETQ. The CDR3 runs to 16 residues. CDR3 sequence: CASSLGSGTGQETQYF. The CDR3 DNA follows: TGCGCCAGCAGCTTGGGATCCGGGACAGGGCAAGAGACCCAGTACTTC. Supplemented by reference TRBV5-1 and TRBJ2-5, the full variable domain reads KAGVTQTPRYLIKTRGQQVTLSCSPISGHRSVSWYQQTPGQGLQFLFEYFSETQRNKGNFPGRFSGRQFSNSRSEMNVSTLELGDSALYLCASSLGSGTGQETQYFGPGTRLLVL.

J is TRBJ1-5 and V is TRBV6-6; 7 bases fit TRBD1. The CDR3 has 15 residues. The germline gives CDR1 MNHNY, CDR2 SVGAGI (reference sequence). Unmatched junction bases numbered 9, after V lost 6 bases and J lost 4 bases. The CDR3 bases are TGTGCCAGCAGCCAGTCGGGGACAGTAAATCAGCCCCAGCATTTT. It specifies CASSQSGTVNQPQHF.

The genes are TRBV7-9 and TRBJ2-1; 12 bases agree with TRBD1. With 5 bases clipped from V and 7 bases from J, the junction kept 9 bases outside the gene matches. Germline V lookup: CDR1 SEHNR, CDR2 FQNEAQ (reference sequence). CDR3 length equals 16 residues. CDR3 region: CASSAGGTGGRNEQFF. The CDR3 bases are TGTGCCAGCAGCGCCGGGGGGACAGGGGGCCGTAATGAGCAGTTCTTC.

The chain couples TRBV7-2 to TRBJ2-2; TRBD1 is a possible D gene (6 bases). V lost 1 base to trimming and J lost 6 bases, with 6 bases between them. There are 13 residues in the CDR3. Germline CDR1 SGHTA, CDR2 FQGNSA. CDR3 amino acids: CASSLEGAGELFF. DNA of the CDR3: TGTGCCAGCAGCTTAGAGGGGGCCGGGGAGCTGTTTTTT.

This rearrangement joins TRBV24-1 to TRBJ1-5; possibly TRBD1 for D (5 bases). This CDR3 region has 14 residues. CDR1 is KGHDR and CDR2 is SFDVKD in the germline V gene. Deletions cut 1 base from V and 6 bases from J, with 9 bases between. The DNA of the CDR3 is TGTGCCACCAGTGATTTCAGGGTCGGTCAGCCCCAGCATTTT. Translating it yields CATSDFRVGQPQHF.

This clone was recorded only once. The gene calls are TRBV5-1 and TRBJ1-1; D gene unclear. V lost 4 bases, J lost 1 base, and 8 bases lay in between. The CDR3 totals 13 residues. The germline CDR1 and CDR2 sequences are SGHRS and YFSETQ. CDR3 region: CASSEPGNTEAFF. In DNA, the CDR3 is TGCGCCAGCAGCGAACCAGGGAACACTGAAGCTTTCTTT.

The chain carries TRBV6-4 and TRBJ1-2; D may be TRBD1 (5 bases). The V end lost 4 bases, the J end lost 6 bases, and 18 bases lay between the germline ends. The germline CDR1 and CDR2 sequences are MRHNA and SNTAGT. The CDR3 covers 15 residues. The CDR3 DNA is TGTGCCAGCAGTGCATCCCTAGGGATGACAGATGGCTACACCTTC. Amino acids: CASSASLGMTDGYTF.